This TCR beta chain was sequenced in a study of OX40 agonist ivuxolimab in advanced cancers. Blood sampling took place at baseline, cycle 4 day 1, and cycle 7 day 1. Assay used: immunoSEQ multiplex PCR; TCRdb lists only in-frame clones, some missing. The sample shows approximately 70,000 clones, roughly four fifths of them seen only once. The sequencing used CD4+ or CD8+ T cells sorted from blood, collected in a trial of the OX40 agonist ivuxolimab. The clonotype comes from an adult with an advanced solid tumor such as melanoma, head and neck, liver or kidney cancer.

For the CDR3, the DNA is TGTGCCAGTAGCTTCGTCACGGCTAATTCACCCCTCCACTTT. Its translation is CASSFVTANSPLHF. V and J are TRBV19 and TRBJ1-6; no firm D call. Trimming removed 6 bases from V and 6 bases from J, with 12 bases in between. There are 14 residues in the CDR3. Germline loops: CDR1 LNHDA, CDR2 SQIVND (reference sequence).